The 26 T cell receptor beta chains in this list originate from one sample, sequenced in a study of blood T cell repertoires in COVID-19. Sequencing used immunoSEQ multiplex PCR; TCRdb keeps in-frame clones, though not all of them. The repertoire holds approximately 67,000 clones, with approximately 88% as singletons. Material: peripheral blood. These receptors originate from a woman of 80 years or more with acute or convalescent COVID-19.

The V gene is TRBV28, the J gene TRBJ1-2; possible D gene TRBD1, 5 bases. The CDR3 contains 14 residues. Trimming pared 7 bases from V and 5 bases from J, leaving 17 bases between. Germline assignment: CDR1 MDHEN and CDR2 SYDVKM. In nucleotides, the CDR3 is TGTGCCAGCACCAAGGCGGGGGTGGGGTATGGCTACACCTTC. The encoded protein is CASTKAGVGYGYTF.

The chain joins TRBV6-5 to TRBJ1-6; unclear D gene. V was cut by 7 bases and J by 6 bases, with 16 bases left in between. The CDR3 contains 15 residues. Germline V lookup: CDR1 MNHEY, CDR2 SVGAGI. CDR3: CASTLQWGANSPLHF. The CDR3 DNA is TGTGCCAGCACCCTTCAGTGGGGAGCTAATTCACCCCTCCACTTT.

This clone showed up just once. The chain has TRBV4-1 and TRBJ2-1; 10 nucleotides agree with TRBD2. The CDR3 is 16 residues long. The germline CDR1 and CDR2 sequences are MGHRA and YSYEKL. V shed 3 bases, J shed 6 bases, and the junction held 8 bases outside the gene matches. The CDR3 DNA reads TGCGCCAGCAGCCAGGAAGCGGGGGGGCTGATCAATGAGCAGTTCTTC. Translating gives CASSQEAGGLINEQFF.

In its sample, this clone was seen a few times. The V call is TRBV5-1, the J call TRBJ1-5; TRBD1 is a possible D gene (6 bases). The CDR3 has 15 residues. The germline V gene has CDR1 SGHRS and CDR2 YFSETQ. Trimming removed 1 base from V and 5 bases from J, with 13 bases in between. The CDR3, as DNA: TGCGCCAGCAGCTTGTGGGGGGGCGCTGATCAGCCCCAGCATTTT. Translation gives CASSLWGGADQPQHF.

The genes are TRBV19 and TRBJ2-7; TRBD2 aligns across 7 bases. Germline-derived CDR1 and CDR2 are LNHDA and SQIVND (reference sequence). Trimming took 1 base from V and 4 from J; bases not matched to a gene: 7. The CDR3 is 15 amino acids. The CDR3: CASSIGLAEVYEQYF. Written as DNA, the CDR3 is TGTGCCAGTAGTATAGGCCTAGCGGAGGTATACGAGCAGTACTTC.

This clone was picked up a small number of times. This chain links TRBV5-1 with TRBJ2-7; D gene uncertain. Germline CDR1 reads SGHRS; CDR2 reads YFSETQ. This CDR3 spans 13 amino acids. V lost 0 bases and J lost 3, with 7 bases in between. CDR3: CASSLEPHYEQYF. CDR3 in DNA: TGCGCCAGCAGCTTGGAGCCCCACTACGAGCAGTACTTC.

The chain couples TRBV30 to TRBJ2-7, with 8 positions matching TRBD2. The CDR3 spans 14 residues. J lost 6 bases, V lost 4 bases, and 11 bases had no gene match. Germline CDR1 GTSNPN, CDR2 SVGIG (reference sequence). The CDR3 DNA sequence: TGTGCCTGGACGAAAGGACTAGCTGGGTCCGAGCAGTACTTC. This encodes CAWTKGLAGSEQYF.

The chain combines TRBV5-1 with TRBJ1-4; no clear D. V was trimmed by 0 bases and J by 3 bases, leaving 12 bases between them. The germline gives CDR1 SGHRS, CDR2 YFSETQ. The CDR3 covers 16 residues. The CDR3 loop is CASSLGPPGSNEKLFF. The CDR3 nucleotides are TGCGCCAGCAGCTTGGGTCCCCCAGGCTCTAATGAAAAACTGTTTTTT.

The count of this clone is one. V usage is TRBV29-1 and J usage is TRBJ1-3, with 7 bases aligning to TRBD1. Germline values: CDR1 SQVTM, CDR2 ANQGSEA. V was clipped by 7 bases and J by 1 base; unmatched bases: 7. The CDR3 loop spans 14 amino acids. The CDR3: CSALDRVSGNTIYF. The CDR3 DNA follows: TGCAGCGCCTTAGACAGGGTATCTGGAAACACCATATATTTT.

The rearrangement uses TRBV12-2 and TRBJ2-7; the tabulated D call, TRBD2, remains unverified against the DNA. TRBV12-2 is reported as a pseudogene. The CDR3 covers 15 residues. The CDR3 DNA reads TGTGCAAGTCGCTTAGTCTTTGCGCCTTCCTACGAGCAGTACTTC. It encodes CASRLVFAPSYEQYF.

This clone was detected only a few times. The rearrangement links TRBV6-5 to TRBJ1-6, with D unresolved. The CDR3 spans 16 residues. Germline lookup yields CDR1 MNHEY and CDR2 SVGAGI. V lost 0 bases to trimming and J lost 7 bases, with 13 bases between them. In DNA, the CDR3 is TGTGCCAGCAGTTACTCTTCCGGGGTTCAGAATTCACCCCTCCACTTT. This encodes CASSYSSGVQNSPLHF.

Only a few counts were recorded for this clone. The CDR3 spells CASSLTIGDSYEQYF. The CDR3 region has the DNA TGTGCCAGCAGCTTAACAATAGGGGACTCCTACGAGCAGTACTTC. The chain links TRBV7-2 to TRBJ2-7; D possibly corresponds to TRBD1 (5 bases). The CDR3 has 15 residues. V was clipped by 2 bases and J by 0 bases, with 11 bases between them. CDR1 is SGHTA and CDR2 is FQGNSA in the germline V gene.

The V and J genes are TRBV5-1 and TRBJ1-1; D is possibly TRBD1 (5 bases). Between the trimmed V and J ends, which lost 0 bases and 1 base, there was a span of 10 bases. Germline values: CDR1 SGHRS, CDR2 YFSETQ. The CDR3 runs 15 residues. The CDR3 loop is CASSLVGQGNTEAFF. CDR3 sequence (DNA): TGCGCCAGCAGCTTGGTTGGTCAGGGGAACACTGAAGCTTTCTTT.

The count of this clone is one. This chain links TRBV6-5 with TRBJ2-7, with TRBD2 matching 7 bases. Losses at the gene ends were 6 bases for V and 3 bases for J; bases not matched to a gene: 11. The CDR3 covers 15 residues. Germline V CDR1 and CDR2: MNHEY, SVGAGI. The CDR3 reads CASRLERGPIYEQYF. The CDR3, as DNA: TGTGCCAGCAGACTCGAGCGGGGTCCGATCTACGAGCAGTACTTC.

The chain couples TRBV2 to TRBJ2-3; 16 bases are a match to TRBD2. This CDR3 contains 19 residues. Germline V gene lookup returns CDR1 SNHLY and CDR2 FYNNEI. The V and J ends lost 4 bases and 0 bases, in that order; junction bases with no gene match: 7. The CDR3 protein is CASSGPGTSGGASTDTQYF. The CDR3 bases are TGTGCCAGCAGTGGCCCCGGGACTAGCGGGGGGGCAAGCACAGATACGCAGTATTTT.

The genes are TRBV19 and TRBJ2-3; D is unclear. CDR3 length: 12 amino acids. Trimming shortened V by 7 bases and J by 2 bases, and 7 bases separated the two germline ends. The germline V gene has CDR1 LNHDA and CDR2 SQIVND (reference sequence). The CDR3 DNA reads as TGTGCCAGTAACGGTGTCACAGATACGCAGTATTTT. This gives the protein CASNGVTDTQYF.

The chain links TRBV15 to TRBJ2-3; 9 bases line up with TRBD2. This CDR3 spans 16 amino acids. Germline-derived CDR1 and CDR2 are LNHNV and YYDKDF (reference sequence). With 0 bases clipped from V and 3 bases from J, the junction kept 4 bases outside the gene matches. The CDR3 protein is CATSRDSGGATDTQYF. The DNA of the CDR3 is TGTGCCACCAGCAGAGATAGCGGGGGCGCAACAGATACGCAGTATTTT.

This clone was recorded a few times. The chain recombines TRBV19 with TRBJ1-5, with 9 bases matching TRBD1. CDR3 length: 14 residues. The V gene's germline CDR1 is LNHDA and CDR2 SQIVND (reference sequence). Unmatched junction bases numbered 7, after V lost 6 bases and J lost 7 bases. CDR3: CASRVTGGRQPQHF. As DNA, the CDR3 is TGTGCCAGTAGGGTTACAGGGGGCCGGCAGCCCCAGCATTTT.

J is TRBJ2-5 and V is TRBV10-2, with 8 bases identical to TRBD2. The junction had 8 bases not matched to a gene; V was cut back by 6 bases and J by 5 bases. Germline V gene sequence: CDR1 WSHSY, CDR2 SAAADI. The CDR3 has 14 residues. CDR3 residues: CASSLRGARETQYF. The DNA of the CDR3 is TGCGCCAGCAGCCTGCGGGGGGCTAGGGAGACCCAGTACTTC.

The chain recombines TRBV19 with TRBJ2-3, with 12 bases identical to TRBD1. The germline gives CDR1 LNHDA, CDR2 SQIVND (reference sequence). The CDR3 is made up of 15 amino acids. The V and J ends lost 6 bases and 1 base, in that order; junction bases with no gene match: 2. The CDR3 nucleotides are TGTGCCAGTAGCGGGACAGGGGGCCGCACAGATACGCAGTATTTT. Its translation: CASSGTGGRTDTQYF.

This clone has a handful of counts. The rearrangement links TRBV3-1 (or the pseudogene TRBV3-2) to TRBJ2-6; D possibly corresponds to TRBD1 (5 bases). V dropped 0 bases and J dropped 2 bases, with 20 bases sitting between them. Germline-derived CDR1 and CDR2 are LGHDT and YNNKEL (reference sequence). The CDR3 covers 20 residues. Here the CDR3 reads CASSQDPRQGVAPGANVLTF. The CDR3, as DNA: TGTGCCAGCAGCCAAGATCCCCGGCAGGGTGTCGCGCCTGGGGCCAACGTCCTGACTTTC.

This clone was detected only once. This chain connects TRBV28 to TRBJ2-7, with D perhaps TRBD1 (6 bases). The CDR3 totals 14 residues. V was cut by 1 base and J by 3 bases, with 10 bases left in between. Germline CDR1 and CDR2: MDHEN and SYDVKM. CDR3 in amino acids: CASSLYREVYEQYF. The DNA for the CDR3 is TGTGCCAGCAGTTTATACAGGGAAGTCTACGAGCAGTACTTC.

The count of this clone is one. V gene TRBV28 combines with J gene TRBJ1-6; the D gene is possibly TRBD1 (6 bases). This CDR3 has 16 residues. Germline V gives CDR1 MDHEN, CDR2 SYDVKM. V was trimmed by 0 bases and J by 2 bases, leaving 8 bases between them. The CDR3 loop is CASSLWTGAYNSPLHF. The CDR3 DNA follows: TGTGCCAGCAGTTTATGGACAGGTGCCTATAATTCACCCCTCCACTTT.

This clone has just one count. The chain carries TRBV9 and TRBJ1-1; D gene uncertain. The germline V gene encodes CDR1 SGDLS and CDR2 YYNGEE. This CDR3 region has 15 residues. V was trimmed by 0 bases and J by 6 bases, leaving 15 bases between them. The CDR3 DNA follows: TGTGCCAGCAGCGTAGGTCCCTCCGTGGCAGCTGAAGCTTTCTTT. Amino acid sequence: CASSVGPSVAAEAFF.

The chain uses TRBV27 and TRBJ2-1, with 11 bases identical to TRBD1. This CDR3 region has 18 residues. The ends lost 3 bases at V and 7 bases at J; junction bases unmatched: 14. Germline CDR1 is MNHEY and CDR2 is SMNVEV (reference sequence). The CDR3 here is CASSFFHRPGQGGNEQFF. The CDR3 region has the DNA TGTGCCAGCAGTTTCTTTCACCGCCCGGGACAGGGGGGGAATGAGCAGTTCTTC.

This clone was counted a single time. The V call is TRBV28, the J call TRBJ1-5; no clear D. The CDR3 has 12 amino acids. V was trimmed by 5 bases and J by 10 bases, leaving 12 bases between them. From germline, CDR1 is MDHEN and CDR2 SYDVKM. CDR3 loop: CASSLSGLPQHF. The CDR3 DNA reads TGTGCCAGCAGTCTATCCGGACTACCCCAGCATTTT. Filled out from reference TRBV28 and TRBJ1-5, the complete variable domain reads DVKVTQSSRYLVKRTGEKVFLECVQDMDHENMFWYRQDPGLGLRLIYFSYDVKMKEKGDIPEGYSVSREKKERFSLILESASTNQTSMYLCASSLSGLPQHFGDGTRLSIL.